The 3 T cell receptor beta chains presented below share a single source sample, sequenced in a study of blood T cell repertoires in COVID-19. Sequencing used immunoSEQ multiplex PCR; TCRdb keeps in-frame clones, though not all of them. The profile shows over 200,000 clones, about 87% of them singletons. The specimen was peripheral blood. The receptors shown here come from a man aged 55 to 70 who had recovered from COVID-19.

V usage is TRBV4-3 and J usage is TRBJ1-6, with D hard to call. The CDR3 consists of 14 residues. The V end was cut by 0 bases, the J end by 10 bases, with 10 bases between. The germline gives CDR1 LGHNA, CDR2 YSLEER. This CDR3 is CASSQDRGRSPLHF. The CDR3 DNA follows: TGCGCCAGCAGCCAAGATCGTGGGAGGTCACCCCTCCACTTT.

The chain employs TRBV3-1 (or the pseudogene TRBV3-2) and TRBJ1-1; possibly TRBD1 for D (5 bases). Trimming left V 3 bases short and J 4 bases short, with 9 bases between. Germline loops: CDR1 LGHDT, CDR2 YNNKEL (reference sequence). The CDR3 runs 13 residues. The CDR3 DNA is TGTGCCAGCAGCCATGGGGGAGGCACTGAAGCTTTCTTT. This sequence encodes CASSHGGGTEAFF.

This chain uses TRBV7-2 with TRBJ2-1; 9 bases agree with TRBD2. V was pared by 5 bases and J by 0 bases, with 2 bases of the junction left unmatched. This CDR3 spans 15 amino acids. Germline CDR1 is SGHTA and CDR2 is FQGNSA. DNA for the CDR3: TGTGCCAGCAGCCTTAGCGGGAGCTCCTACAATGAGCAGTTCTTC. This translates into CASSLSGSSYNEQFF. Using reference TRBV7-2 and TRBJ2-1 for the parts outside the CDR3, the full variable domain is GAGVSQSPSNKVTEKGKDVELRCDPISGHTALYWYRQSLGQGLEFLIYFQGNSAPDKSGLPSDRFSAERTGGSVSTLTIQRTQQEDSAVYLCASSLSGSSYNEQFFGPGTRLTVL.